This TCR beta chain was captured in a study of metastatic and nonmetastatic thyroid tumors (dated by TCRdb to 2018 to 2020). Looking at the study overall: Repertoires were compared across peripheral blood and tumor or nodule tissue samples from malignant and benign thyroid patients. The investigation overall reported the following: TCR beta diversity was reported as significantly higher in malignant tumors than in benign nodules, in both blood and tumor samples.

Receptors were amplified or captured by PCR. The data were produced on an Illumina HiSeq 4000. The TCR beta-chain CDR3 region of each patient was profiled by high-throughput sequencing. Per the original workflow: Drawing on CDR3 differences between clinicopathological groups, the researchers built a classifier meant to tell apart patients with distant-metastatic papillary thyroid cancer. The Shannon index was used to assess repertoire diversity, and the Morisita-Horn index was used to assess tumor-blood repertoire similarity. Using fastp at Q25 and MiXCR, TCRdb reprocessed the public reads and kept productive beta chains. The V and J calls were not made by the authors but by TCRdb's processing. In this sample the table shows about 30,000 clones, less than 40% of which occur a single time. Roughly 22% of the sample belongs to the ten largest clones. In the germline V gene (reference sequence), CDR1 corresponds to SGHAT and CDR2 to FQDESV. Including cysteine and phenylalanine, the CDR3 has 16 amino acids. CDR3 DNA only is kept here, 48 bases in frame from base 1.

This clone is a singleton in its sample. The clone's antigen remains unknown. At one boundary the junction diverges from the germline segment, which might be a read error. Other DNA sequences in the same sample also yield this CDR3. No treatment had been received by any patient before thyroid surgery. Patient clinical samples collected from about 2011 to 2018 were retrospectively analysed using T-cell receptor beta sequencing. This receptor was taken from a female donor with papillary thyroid cancer or a benign thyroid nodule (not recorded which). Some clones in this sample may be carry-over from other donors' samples. The chain links TRBV11-1 with TRBJ2-2; the D gene could be either TRBD1 or TRBD2, each agreeing at 5 bases. Sequenced: tumor tissue. The CDR3 region has the sequence CASSLGGRANTGELFF. The DNA sequence is TGTGCCAGCAGCTTAGGTGGCAGGGCGAACACCGGGGAGTTGTTTTTT.